This T cell receptor (beta chain) was found in a study of T cell responses to AZD1222 COVID-19 vaccine. Study observations and caveats: Possibly, clonal diversity was underestimated; donors were largely white British and included more females. Researchers took repertoire samples only after the peak T cell response had come. The CD4 TCRs associated with vaccination extended across spike and predominated at 160-218 and 743-854. Breadth and depth of Spike-specific TCRs rose after two AZD1222 doses.

The V gene's germline CDR1 is GTSNPN and CDR2 SVGIG (reference sequence). The V gene lost 2 bases and the J gene lost 7 bases, with 5 bases spanning the gap. CDR3 length equals 11 residues. A remark on this clone: Its antigen is as yet unknown.

Produced via immunoSEQ multiplex PCR; TCRdb's table is partial and in-frame only. The table lists 100,000 to 150,000 clones, approximately 88% of them singletons. The material sequenced was peripheral blood, taken on day 0 of AZD1222 vaccination. The chain has TRBV30 and TRBJ2-2; no clear D. This receptor was obtained from an adult in good health. The CDR3 bases are TGTGCCTGGAGTAGTGGCGGGGAGCTGTTTTTT. As protein: CAWSSGGELFF.